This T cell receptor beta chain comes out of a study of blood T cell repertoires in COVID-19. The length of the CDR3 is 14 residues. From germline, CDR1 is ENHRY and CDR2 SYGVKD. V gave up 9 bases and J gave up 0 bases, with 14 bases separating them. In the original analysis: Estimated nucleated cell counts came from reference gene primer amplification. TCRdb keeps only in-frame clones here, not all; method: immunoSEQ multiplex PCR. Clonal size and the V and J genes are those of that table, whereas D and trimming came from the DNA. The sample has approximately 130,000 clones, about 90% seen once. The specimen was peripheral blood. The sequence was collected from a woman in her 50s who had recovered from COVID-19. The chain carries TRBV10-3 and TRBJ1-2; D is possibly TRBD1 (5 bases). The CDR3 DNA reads TGTGCCATTACAGGCGATAATGCTAACTATGGCTACACCTTC. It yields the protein CAITGDNANYGYTF.